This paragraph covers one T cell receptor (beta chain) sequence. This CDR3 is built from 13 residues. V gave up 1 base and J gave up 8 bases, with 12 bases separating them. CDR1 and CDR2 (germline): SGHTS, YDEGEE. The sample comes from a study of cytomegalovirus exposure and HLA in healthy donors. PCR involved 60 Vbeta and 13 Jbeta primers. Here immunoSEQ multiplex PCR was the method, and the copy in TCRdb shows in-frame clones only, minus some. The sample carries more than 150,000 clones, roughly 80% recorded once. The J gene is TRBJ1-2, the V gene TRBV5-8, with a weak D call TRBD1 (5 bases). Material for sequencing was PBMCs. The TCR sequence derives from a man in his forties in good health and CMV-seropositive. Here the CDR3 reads CASSLRQIGGYTF. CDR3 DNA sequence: TGTGCCAGCAGCTTGAGACAGATCGGCGGCTACACCTTC.